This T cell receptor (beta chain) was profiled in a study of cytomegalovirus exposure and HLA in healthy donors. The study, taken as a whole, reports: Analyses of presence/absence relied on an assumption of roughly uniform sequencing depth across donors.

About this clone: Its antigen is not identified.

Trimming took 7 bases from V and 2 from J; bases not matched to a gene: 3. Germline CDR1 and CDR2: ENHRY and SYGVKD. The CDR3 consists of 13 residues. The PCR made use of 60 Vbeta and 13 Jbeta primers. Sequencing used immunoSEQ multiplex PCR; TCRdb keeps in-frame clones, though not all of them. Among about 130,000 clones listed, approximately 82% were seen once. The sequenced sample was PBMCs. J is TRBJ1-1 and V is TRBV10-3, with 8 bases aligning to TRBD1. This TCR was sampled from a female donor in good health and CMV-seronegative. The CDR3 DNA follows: TGTGCCATCAAGGGACAGGTAAACACTGAAGCTTTCTTT. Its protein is CAIKGQVNTEAFF.